The 5 T cell receptor beta chains below all came from one sample that was sequenced in a study of T cells in Graves' hyperthyroidism and ophthalmopathy. Amplified TCR beta CDR3 regions derived from RNA transcripts. First-round RT-PCR with HTBI primers amplified the TCR CDR3 region. Each CDR3 protein gets one entry after TCRdb re-called the multiplex PCR reads with MiXCR. The repertoire has 250,000 to 350,000 distinct CDR3 sequences, over 15% of them found once; the top ten carry approximately 35%. Input material: blood. Every receptor here comes from a man aged 25 to 40 with Graves' hyperthyroidism.

The table lists this clonotype with a few counts. This chain connects TRBV19 to TRBJ1-5, with TRBD1 matching 9 bases. V shed 3 bases, J shed 6 bases, and the junction held 3 bases outside the gene matches. The germline V gene encodes CDR1 LNHDA and CDR2 SQIVND (reference sequence). The CDR3 totals 14 residues. DNA of the CDR3: TGTGCCAGTAGTATCGGACAGGGGACTCAGCCCCAGCATTTT. It codes for CASSIGQGTQPQHF.

The chain employs TRBV6-1 and TRBJ2-2; D remains unclear. The germline CDR1 and CDR2 sequences are MNHNS and SASEGT. CDR3 length: 13 amino acids. The V and J ends lost 8 bases and 2 bases respectively, with 9 bases between them. For the CDR3, the DNA is TGTGCCAGCTCCCCCGCCAACACCGGGGAGCTGTTTTTT. It translates to CASSPANTGELFF.

This clonotype was picked up many times. The rearrangement links TRBV4-1 to TRBJ1-4; D unclear. V lost 10 bases and J 3 bases, leaving 21 bases between the germline ends. Per germline, CDR1 MGHRA and CDR2 YSYEKL. CDR3 size: 16 residues. The CDR3 nucleotides read TGCGCCACCCAAGACCAGATCGATGTCGCTAATGAAAAACTGTTTTTT. Its translation: CATQDQIDVANEKLFF.

This clonotype has just a few counts. The J gene is TRBJ2-7, the V gene TRBV6-5; D tentatively fits TRBD1 or TRBD2 (7 bases each). Germline V lookup: CDR1 MNHEY, CDR2 SVGAGI. CDR3 length: 15 residues. V lost 4 bases to trimming and J lost 3 bases, with 16 bases between them. This CDR3 reads CASSFQPGGVYEQYF. In nucleotides, the CDR3 is TGTGCCAGCAGTTTTCAACCAGGGGGGGTCTACGAGCAGTACTTC.

The CDR3 loop is CSGRTSGNRLAKNIQYF. The CDR3 DNA follows: TGCAGTGGCAGGACTAGCGGTAACCGATTAGCCAAAAACATTCAGTACTTC. V usage is TRBV20-1 and J usage is TRBJ2-4, with 10 bases matching TRBD2. CDR3 length equals 17 residues. The ends lost 7 bases at V and 0 bases at J; junction bases unmatched: 12. Germline CDR1 and CDR2: DFQATT and SNEGSKA (reference sequence).